This T cell receptor (beta chain) was observed in a study of early T cells in non-severe SARS-CoV-2 infection. The overall study: Bulk RNA taken from unsorted whole blood was sequenced, leaving chains unpaired. Points from the study as a whole: Database matching using VDJdb favored anti-spike CD8 responses, with private and CD4 specificities left missing.

On this clonotype: No antigen is known for it. Germline and junction disagree at one end, which may indicate a read error.

Tagging with unique molecular identifiers was applied to individual cDNA molecules. A single record per CDR3 protein comes from TCRdb applying MiXCR to the 5' RACE reads. The data contain 80,000 to 95,000 distinct CDR3 sequences, 9% to 15% of them seen just once; the ten biggest clones take up around 7%. Material: whole blood. The sequence derives from an adult who was a healthcare worker with PCR-confirmed SARS-CoV-2 infection or an uninfected control (not recorded which).

The CDR3 loop is CVSSLIRGTDTQYF. DNA of the CDR3: TGTGTCAGCAGCTTAATCCGCGGAACAGATACGCAGTATTTT. The V gene is TRBV11-2, the J gene TRBJ2-3; no reliable D call. From germline, CDR1 is SGHAT and CDR2 FQNNGV. The CDR3 has 14 residues. Drawing the rest from reference TRBV11-2 and TRBJ2-3, the complete variable domain is EAGVAQSPRYKIIEKRQSVAFWCNPISGHATLYWYQQILGQGPKLLIQFQNNGVVDDSQLPKDRFSAERLKGVDSTLKIQPAKLEDSAVYLCVSSLIRGTDTQYFGPGTRLTVL.